These 4 T cell receptor beta chains originate from one sample sequenced in a study of cytomegalovirus exposure and HLA in healthy donors. TCRdb keeps only in-frame clones here, not all; method: immunoSEQ multiplex PCR. The repertoire holds some 220,000 clones, with under 95% as singletons. The material sequenced was PBMCs. These receptors all come from a woman under 30 in good health and CMV-seronegative.

V gene TRBV27 combines with J gene TRBJ1-2, with a tentative D call TRBD1 (6 bases). CDR3 length: 15 amino acids. V was pared by 2 bases and J by 3 bases, with 13 bases between. Germline values: CDR1 MNHEY, CDR2 SMNVEV (reference sequence). DNA for the CDR3: TGTGCCAGCAGTTTAAGGCCAGGGGCAGACTATGGCTACACCTTC. It is translated as CASSLRPGADYGYTF.

The V gene is TRBV9, the J gene TRBJ2-7; possible D gene TRBD1, 6 bases. Germline V gives CDR1 SGDLS, CDR2 YYNGEE. V lost 3 bases and J lost 7, with 17 bases in between. CDR3 size: 14 residues. The CDR3 DNA reads as TGTGCCAGCAGCGGCCGGGACACCGTCGAAGAGCAGTACTTC. Residues: CASSGRDTVEEQYF.

This clone was seen only a few times. The chain combines TRBV19 with TRBJ1-1, with 9 nucleotides matching TRBD1. Losses at the gene ends were 9 bases for V and 1 base for J; bases not matched to a gene: 9. The CDR3 has 15 residues. Germline assignment: CDR1 LNHDA and CDR2 SQIVND (reference sequence). CDR3 in DNA: TGTGCCAGCACTGGGACAGGGCGTAGGAACACTGAAGCTTTCTTT. Translation: CASTGTGRRNTEAFF.

This chain uses TRBV25-1 with TRBJ1-1; D is possibly TRBD1 (5 bases). Germline CDR1 and CDR2: MGHDK and SYGVNS. The V end lost 7 bases, the J end lost 3 bases, and 18 bases lay between the germline ends. This CDR3 spans 15 amino acids. The CDR3 sequence: CASKSGGVGHTEAFF. DNA of the CDR3: TGTGCCAGCAAATCCGGGGGGGTAGGTCACACTGAAGCTTTCTTT.